A single sample is the source of the 7 T cell receptor beta chains below, sequenced in a study of blood T cell repertoires in COVID-19. Repertoires were generated with immunoSEQ multiplex PCR, while TCRdb's copy carries only in-frame clones and drops some. The table includes 15,000 to 20,000 clones, around 90% detected once. Sequencing input: peripheral blood. These receptors were taken from a human donor in a cohort sampled during active COVID-19.

The chain carries TRBV29-1 and TRBJ1-2; 10 nucleotides line up with TRBD1. There are 11 residues in the CDR3. With 7 bases clipped from V and 10 bases from J, the junction kept 6 bases outside the gene matches. Germline loops: CDR1 SQVTM, CDR2 ANQGSEA. This CDR3 is CSGGQGGDYTF. For the CDR3, the DNA is TGCAGCGGCGGACAGGGGGGGGACTACACCTTC.

The chain joins TRBV5-1 to TRBJ2-7; 10 positions agree with TRBD1. CDR1 and CDR2 from the germline V gene are SGHRS and YFSETQ. This CDR3 comprises 15 residues. J lost 5 bases, V lost 5 bases, and 10 bases had no gene match. For the CDR3, the DNA is TGCGCCAGCAGTCAAATTGCAGGGACAGGGGACGAGCAGTACTTC. Amino acids: CASSQIAGTGDEQYF. The whole variable domain, filled in from reference TRBV5-1 and TRBJ2-7, reads KAGVTQTPRYLIKTRGQQVTLSCSPISGHRSVSWYQQTPGQGLQFLFEYFSETQRNKGNFPGRFSGRQFSNSRSEMNVSTLELGDSALYLCASSQIAGTGDEQYFGPGTRLTVT.

This clone was counted once. The V call is TRBV5-8, the J call TRBJ2-7; 7 nucleotides agree with TRBD1. Germline V gene sequence: CDR1 SGHTS, CDR2 YDEGEE. This CDR3 comprises 14 residues. V lost 3 bases, J lost 0 bases, and 3 bases stayed unmatched. As DNA, the CDR3 is TGTGCCAGCAGCTGGGACAGAAGCTCCTACGAGCAGTACTTC. Protein sequence: CASSWDRSSYEQYF.

The chain has TRBV6-6 and TRBJ2-7; D not certain. The V gene's germline CDR1 is MNHNY and CDR2 SVGAGI (reference sequence). There are 11 residues in the CDR3. Deletions cut 4 bases from V and 3 bases from J, with 4 bases between. CDR3 nucleotide sequence: TGTGCCAGCAGTTCCCTCTACGAGCAGTACTTC. This encodes CASSSLYEQYF.

V and J are TRBV3-1 (or the pseudogene TRBV3-2) and TRBJ2-3; 9 bases map to TRBD1. Germline V gene lookup returns CDR1 LGHDT and CDR2 YNNKEL (reference sequence). The CDR3 is 15 amino acids. Trimming took 3 bases from V and 7 from J; bases not matched to a gene: 8. The chain's CDR3 is CASSQPGQGSNTQYF. The CDR3 DNA sequence: TGTGCCAGCAGCCAGCCGGGACAGGGATCAAATACGCAGTATTTT.

Points on this clone: An end of the junction does not agree with germline; a read error may underlie this. J is TRBJ2-3 and V is TRBV9; 9 bases are shared with TRBD2. This CDR3 has 16 residues. In germline, CDR1 is SGDLS, CDR2 YYNGEE. CDR3 amino acids: CASSVGGSGGTGTQYF. CDR3 coding DNA: TGTGCCAGCAGCGTAGGTGGTAGCGGGGGAACAGGTACGCAGTATTTT.

The chain couples TRBV18 to TRBJ1-2, with 8 bases lining up with TRBD1. From germline, CDR1 is KGHSH and CDR2 LQKENI. CDR3 length: 12 residues. V shed 8 bases and J 8 bases; nucleotides not matched to a gene: 7. The CDR3 region is CASADRVGGYTF. Written as DNA, the CDR3 is TGTGCCAGCGCGGACAGGGTGGGAGGCTACACCTTC.